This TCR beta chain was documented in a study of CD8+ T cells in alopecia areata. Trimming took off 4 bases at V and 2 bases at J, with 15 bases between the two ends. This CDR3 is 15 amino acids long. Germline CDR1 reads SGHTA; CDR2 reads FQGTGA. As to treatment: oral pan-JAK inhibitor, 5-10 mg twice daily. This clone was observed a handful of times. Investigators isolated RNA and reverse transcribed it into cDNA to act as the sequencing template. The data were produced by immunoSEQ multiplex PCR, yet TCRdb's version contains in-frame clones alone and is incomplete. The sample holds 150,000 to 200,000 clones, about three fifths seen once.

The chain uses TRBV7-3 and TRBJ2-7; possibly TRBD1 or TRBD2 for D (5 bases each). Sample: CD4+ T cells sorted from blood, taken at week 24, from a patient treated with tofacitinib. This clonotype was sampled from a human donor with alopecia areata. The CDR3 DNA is TGTGCCAGCAGCTCCGGGGCCGGAACGGCCTACGAGCAGTACTTC. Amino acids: CASSSGAGTAYEQYF.